This T cell receptor (beta chain) emerged from a study of shared clonotypes between healthy human individuals. Study observations and caveats: Sorted-subset samples were not fully sequenced, rarefaction indicated. Naive subsets, compared against memory subsets, generally had larger estimated richness values. The study found about 5.1% of naive CD4 clonotypes shared across a handful of donors. Tissues were not sampled, only blood, and their repertoires likely differ.

The CDR3 totals 15 residues. The germline V gene encodes CDR1 MNHNS and CDR2 SASEGT. Trimming took 4 bases from V and 6 from J, leaving 19 bases between them. A word on this clone: Its target is not known.

The assay was immunoSEQ multiplex PCR, and TCRdb's table has in-frame clones only and misses some. The sample yields under 600,000 clones, approximately 94% seen once. The sequenced sample consisted of naive CD4+ T cells sorted from blood. Subset indicated: CD45RA+ positively selected. This sequence joins TRBV6-1 and TRBJ2-7; D unresolved. The sequence was collected from a woman in her twenties or thirties in good health. As DNA, the CDR3 is TGTGCCAGCAGTGTTCAGACCGGTTCTCCGGGCGAGCAGTACTTC. Its translation is CASSVQTGSPGEQYF.